This is a list of T cell receptor beta chains from one sample in a study of identical twins. TCRdb itself ran the 5' RACE reads through MiXCR, one entry per CDR3 protein. The sample lists roughly 1,500,000 distinct CDR3 sequences, more than 30% occurring once. The specimen was cord blood. These receptors all stem from a newborn girl in good health. Both conserved end residues are part of each CDR3. Each record gives: clone size, J gene, CDR3 length, D gene, V gene, CDR3 protein, CDR3 DNA. The D gene is left open where the match is weak. Only some rows state a clone size, as once, few, many or a class for expanded clones.

>few|TRBJ2-3|18|TRBD2|TRBV14
CASSHPGLAGGFTDTQYF
TGTGCCAGCAGCCATCCCGGACTAGCGGGGGGATTCACAGATACGCAGTATTTT
>NA|TRBJ2-5|15|NA|TRBV6-1
CASSGTGSGFTKQYF
TGTGCCAGCAGTGGGACCGGTAGCGGTTTTACGAAGCAGTACTTC
>few|TRBJ2-5|13|TRBD2|TRBV20-1
CSARRGVRETQYF
TGCAGTGCTAGGCGGGGGGTCCGGGAGACCCAGTACTTC
>NA|TRBJ2-7|20|TRBD2|TRBV9
CASSAKGLAGGRGSYNEQYF
TGTGCCAGCAGCGCTAAGGGACTAGCGGGGGGGCGGGGCTCCTACAATGAGCAGTACTTC
>few|TRBJ2-5|12|NA|TRBV2
CASLRPQETQYF
TGTGCCAGCCTCCGGCCTCAAGAGACCCAGTACTTC
>NA|TRBJ2-5|13|NA|TRBV7-2
CASTNLDVDEQYF
TGTGCCAGCACCAATCTAGACGTCGATGAGCAGTACTTC
>few|TRBJ1-1|15|NA|TRBV29-1
CSVVSRNRMNTEAFF
TGCAGCGTTGTCTCCAGGAACAGGATGAACACTGAAGCTTTCTTT
>few|TRBJ2-1|17|NA|TRBV6-1
CASRRSRSLRGYNEQFF
TGTGCCAGCAGACGGTCGCGGAGCCTCAGGGGATACAATGAGCAGTTCTTC
>NA|TRBJ2-1|13|TRBD2|TRBV4-1
CASSQLAVHEQFF
TGCGCCAGCAGCCAACTAGCGGTCCATGAGCAGTTCTTC
>few|TRBJ2-1|16|TRBD2|TRBV28
CASSLIAGEGVNEQFF
TGTGCCAGCAGTCTAATAGCGGGAGAGGGGGTCAATGAGCAGTTCTTC
>few|TRBJ1-5|16|NA|TRBV6-2/TRBV6-3
CASSFPRGASNQPQHF
TGTGCCAGCAGTTTTCCTCGGGGGGCCAGCAATCAGCCCCAGCATTTT
>NA|TRBJ2-1|18|TRBD2|TRBV7-9
CASSNLGGGPDSYNEQFF
TGTGCCAGCTCAAACCTCGGGGGAGGGCCGGATTCCTACAATGAGCAGTTCTTC
>few|TRBJ2-1|11|NA|TRBV2
CASPDGNEQFF
TGTGCCAGCCCAGACGGCAATGAGCAGTTCTTC
>NA|TRBJ2-1|13|NA|TRBV4-3
CASSQGREREQFF
TGCGCCAGCAGCCAAGGGAGGGAGCGTGAGCAGTTCTTC
>many|TRBJ2-7|14|TRBD2|TRBV28
CASRVSGSTYEQYF
TGTGCCAGCAGGGTTAGCGGGAGTACCTACGAGCAGTACTTC
>NA|TRBJ1-1|14|NA|TRBV5-1
CASSFSQDNTEAFF
TGCGCCAGCAGCTTCTCGCAGGACAACACTGAAGCTTTCTTT
>NA|TRBJ2-1|15|NA|TRBV20-1
CSASTGASSYNEQFF
TGCAGTGCTAGTACCGGGGCCAGCTCCTACAATGAGCAGTTCTTC
>few|TRBJ2-5|15|NA|TRBV9
CASSVGGQPQETQYF
TGTGCCAGCAGCGTGGGGGGACAGCCTCAAGAGACCCAGTACTTC
>NA|TRBJ2-1|14|TRBD1|TRBV5-1
CASSDRGSSYEQFF
TGCGCCAGCTCGGACAGGGGGAGCTCCTACGAGCAGTTCTTC
>NA|TRBJ1-6|14|TRBD1|TRBV12-3/TRBV12-4
CASSHPGQTWALHF
TGTGCCAGCAGCCATCCGGGACAGACCTGGGCCCTCCACTTT
>few|TRBJ1-1|9|NA|TRBV27
CARRTRAFF
TGTGCCCGCCGGACCCGGGCTTTCTTT
>NA|TRBJ2-7|15|TRBD1|TRBV29-1
CSVERKQGANYEQYF
TGCAGCGTTGAACGTAAACAGGGGGCAAACTACGAGCAGTACTTC
>few|TRBJ1-1|15|NA|TRBV7-2
CASSSQRHRNTEAFF
TGTGCCAGCAGCTCTCAGAGGCATCGGAACACTGAAGCTTTCTTT
>NA|TRBJ2-1|15|TRBD2|TRBV2
CASSDERGEWNEQFF
TGTGCCAGCAGTGACGAGCGGGGGGAGTGGAATGAGCAGTTCTTC
>NA|TRBJ1-4|14|NA|TRBV12-3/TRBV12-4
CANSRQRIGEKLFF
TGTGCCAACAGTCGTCAGCGGATCGGGGAAAAACTGTTTTTT
>NA|TRBJ1-1|15|TRBD1|TRBV10-3
CAIRETGQLNTEAFF
TGTGCCATCAGGGAGACGGGACAGTTGAACACTGAAGCTTTCTTT
>NA|TRBJ2-1|14|TRBD1|TRBV27
CASSLSPGGYEQFF
TGTGCCAGCAGTTTATCCCCAGGGGGCTACGAGCAGTTCTTC
>few|TRBJ2-1|13|NA|TRBV20-1
CSASTLIYNEQFF
TGCAGTGCTAGCACATTGATCTACAATGAGCAGTTCTTC
>NA|TRBJ1-5|13|NA|TRBV18
CASSQSPDQPQHF
TGTGCCAGCTCCCAGAGCCCTGATCAGCCCCAGCATTTT
>NA|TRBJ2-2|16|TRBD2|TRBV9
CASSVARGGATGELFF
TGTGCCAGCAGCGTAGCTCGCGGGGGGGCCACCGGGGAGCTGTTTTTT
>few|TRBJ2-1|18|TRBD2|TRBV7-2
CASSLVGSGSNQRGEQFF
TGTGCCAGCAGCTTAGTAGGTAGCGGGAGTAACCAAAGGGGTGAGCAGTTCTTC
>few|TRBJ2-5|13|TRBD2|TRBV10-3
CAIRATSLETQYF
TGTGCCATCAGGGCGACTAGCTTGGAGACCCAGTACTTC
>NA|TRBJ2-3|13|NA|TRBV5-1
CASSLLPEDTQYF
TGCGCCAGCAGCTTGTTACCCGAGGATACGCAGTATTTT
>NA|TRBJ2-3|13|TRBD1|TRBV20-1
CSARDRGLDTQYF
TGCAGTGCTAGGGACAGGGGGCTAGATACGCAGTATTTT
>few|TRBJ2-7|13|NA|TRBV12-3/TRBV12-4
CASSLRDAYEQYF
TGTGCCAGCAGTTTGAGGGATGCCTACGAGCAGTACTTC
>few|TRBJ2-1|17|TRBD2|TRBV28
CASSSLPRGRAYNEQFF
TGTGCCAGCAGTTCCCTACCGCGCGGGAGGGCCTACAATGAGCAGTTCTTC
>NA|TRBJ1-4|13|NA|TRBV19
CATRDGLMRKLFF
TGTGCCACCCGGGACGGCTTAATGAGAAAACTGTTTTTT
>NA|TRBJ2-7|12|NA|TRBV3-1
CASSQGGGEKYF
TGTGCCAGCAGCCAAGGGGGGGGCGAGAAGTACTTC
>NA|TRBJ2-1|13|NA|TRBV5-1
CASSFRGQETQFF
TGCGCCAGCAGCTTCAGGGGCCAAGAGACCCAGTTCTTC
>few|TRBJ1-2|14|NA|TRBV4-2
CASSQEVGYYGYTF
TGTGCCAGCAGCCAAGAGGTAGGGTACTATGGCTACACCTTC
>NA|TRBJ2-3|14|NA|TRBV12-3/TRBV12-4
CASSFTSTTDTQYF
TGTGCCAGCAGTTTCACCTCCACCACAGATACGCAGTATTTT
>once|TRBJ2-7|15|TRBD2|TRBV9
CASSVGGRERDEQYF
TGTGCCAGCAGCGTAGGAGGGCGGGAGCGCGACGAGCAGTACTTC
>NA|TRBJ2-7|15|TRBD2|TRBV5-1
CASSLESGVTYKQYF
TGCGCCAGCAGCTTGGAAAGCGGGGTGACCTACAAGCAGTACTTC
>NA|TRBJ1-5|12|NA|TRBV19
CATASYNQPQHF
TGTGCCACCGCGAGCTACAATCAGCCCCAGCATTTT
>NA|TRBJ1-6|16|NA|TRBV13
CASSFPGHRNNSPLHF
TGTGCCAGCAGCTTTCCGGGGCACCGGAATAATTCACCCCTCCACTTT